Sequencing of this T cell receptor beta chain was carried out in a study of technical replicates of blood from a handful of donors. The protocol was immunoSEQ multiplex PCR, while the TCRdb copy is restricted to in-frame clones and leaves out a portion. The data hold about 59,000 clones, with roughly 93% observed a single time. J lost 12 bases, V lost 3 bases, and 7 bases had no gene match. CDR3 length: 13 residues. CDR1 and CDR2 (germline): MNHEY, SVGAGI. This chain uses TRBV6-5 with TRBJ2-1; 8 bases line up with TRBD2. Specimen: PBMCs. The receptor was isolated from a human donor in good health. Some clones in this sample may be carry-over from other donors' samples. The DNA of the CDR3 is TGTGCCAGCAGTTATGCCGGGACTAGTAGGCAGTTCTTC. Translating it yields CASSYAGTSRQFF.